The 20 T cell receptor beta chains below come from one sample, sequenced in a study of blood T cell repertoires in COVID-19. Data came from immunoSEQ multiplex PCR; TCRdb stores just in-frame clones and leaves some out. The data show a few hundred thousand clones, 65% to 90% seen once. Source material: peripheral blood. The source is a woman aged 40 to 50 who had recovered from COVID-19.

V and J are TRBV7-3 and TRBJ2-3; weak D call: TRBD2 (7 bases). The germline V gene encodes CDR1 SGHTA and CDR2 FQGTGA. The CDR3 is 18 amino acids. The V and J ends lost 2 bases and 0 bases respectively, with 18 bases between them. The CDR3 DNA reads TGTGCCAGCAGCTTAGGGGGGGCGACCCCCCTTAGCACAGATACGCAGTATTTT. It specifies CASSLGGATPLSTDTQYF.

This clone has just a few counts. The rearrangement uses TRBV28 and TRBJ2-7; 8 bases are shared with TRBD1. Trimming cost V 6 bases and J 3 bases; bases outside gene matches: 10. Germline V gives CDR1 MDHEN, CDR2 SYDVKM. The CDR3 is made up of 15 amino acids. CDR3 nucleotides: TGTGCCAGCAGGGGCTCCGGGACAGGTAACTACGAGCAGTACTTC. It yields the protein CASRGSGTGNYEQYF.

The CDR3 protein is CASSQDQGTSWEQYF. DNA of the CDR3: TGCGCCAGCAGCCAAGATCAAGGGACTAGTTGGGAGCAGTACTTC. The chain couples TRBV4-3 to TRBJ2-7; 8 bases fit TRBD2. The V gene's germline CDR1 is LGHNA and CDR2 YSLEER. The V and J ends lost 0 bases and 7 bases, in that order; junction bases with no gene match: 8. The CDR3 covers 15 residues.

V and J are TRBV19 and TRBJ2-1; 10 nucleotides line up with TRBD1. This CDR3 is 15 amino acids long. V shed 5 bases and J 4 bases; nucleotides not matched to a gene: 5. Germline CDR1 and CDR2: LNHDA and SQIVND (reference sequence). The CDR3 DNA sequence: TGTGCCAGTAGTGTGGGGACAGGGGCTTACAATGAGCAGTTCTTC. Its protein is CASSVGTGAYNEQFF. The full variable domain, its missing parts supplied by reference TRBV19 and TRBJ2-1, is DGGITQSPKYLFRKEGQNVTLSCEQNLNHDAMYWYRQDPGQGLRLIYYSQIVNDFQKGDIAEGYSVSREKKESFPLTVTSAQKNPTAFYLCASSVGTGAYNEQFFGPGTRLTVL.

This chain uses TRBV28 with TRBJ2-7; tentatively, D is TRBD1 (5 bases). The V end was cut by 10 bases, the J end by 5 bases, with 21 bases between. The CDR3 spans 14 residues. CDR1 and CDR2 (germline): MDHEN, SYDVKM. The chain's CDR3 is CATLNQGGQHEQYF. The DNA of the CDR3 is TGTGCCACCTTAAACCAGGGTGGCCAGCACGAGCAGTACTTC.

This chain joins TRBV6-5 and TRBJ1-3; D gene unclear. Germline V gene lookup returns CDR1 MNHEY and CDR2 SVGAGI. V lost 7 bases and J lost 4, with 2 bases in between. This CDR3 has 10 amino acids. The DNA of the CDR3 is TGTGCCAGCACAGGAAACACCATATATTTT. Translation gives CASTGNTIYF.

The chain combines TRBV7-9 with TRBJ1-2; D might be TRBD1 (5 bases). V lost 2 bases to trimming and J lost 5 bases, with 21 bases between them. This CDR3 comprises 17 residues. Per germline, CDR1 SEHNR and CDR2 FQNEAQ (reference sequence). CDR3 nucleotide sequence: TGTGCCAGCAGCTTAATTAAGGGCGCCAGGGCTACATATGGCTACACCTTC. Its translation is CASSLIKGARATYGYTF.

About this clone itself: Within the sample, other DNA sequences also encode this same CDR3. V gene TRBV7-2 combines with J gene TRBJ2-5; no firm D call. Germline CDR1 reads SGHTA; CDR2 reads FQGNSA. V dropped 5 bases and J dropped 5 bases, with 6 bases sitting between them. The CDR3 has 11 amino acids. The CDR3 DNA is TGTGCCAGCAGCCCCGGGGAGACCCAGTACTTC. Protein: CASSPGETQYF.

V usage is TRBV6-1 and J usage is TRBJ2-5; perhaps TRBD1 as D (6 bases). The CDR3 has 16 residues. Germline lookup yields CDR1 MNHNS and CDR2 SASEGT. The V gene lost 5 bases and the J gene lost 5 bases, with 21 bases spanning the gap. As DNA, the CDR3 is TGTGCCAGCAGTCAAGGGGCAGGGGTGTATGTTGAGACCCAGTACTTC. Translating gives CASSQGAGVYVETQYF.

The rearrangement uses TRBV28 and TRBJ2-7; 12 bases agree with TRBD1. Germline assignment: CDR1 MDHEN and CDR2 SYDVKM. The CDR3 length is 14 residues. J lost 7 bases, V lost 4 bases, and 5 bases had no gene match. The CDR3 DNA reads TGTGCCAGCAGTTCGGGACAGGGGGCATGGGAGCAGTACTTC. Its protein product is CASSSGQGAWEQYF.

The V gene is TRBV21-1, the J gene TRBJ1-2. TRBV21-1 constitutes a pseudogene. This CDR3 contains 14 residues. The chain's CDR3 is CASSKRRRLYGYTF. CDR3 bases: TGTGCCAGCAGCAAACGACGGCGACTCTATGGCTACACCTTC.

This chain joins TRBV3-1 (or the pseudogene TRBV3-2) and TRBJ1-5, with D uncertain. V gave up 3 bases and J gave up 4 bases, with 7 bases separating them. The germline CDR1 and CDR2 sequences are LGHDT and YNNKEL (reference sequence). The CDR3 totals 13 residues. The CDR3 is CASSHNENQPQHF. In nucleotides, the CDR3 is TGTGCCAGCAGCCACAACGAGAATCAGCCCCAGCATTTT.

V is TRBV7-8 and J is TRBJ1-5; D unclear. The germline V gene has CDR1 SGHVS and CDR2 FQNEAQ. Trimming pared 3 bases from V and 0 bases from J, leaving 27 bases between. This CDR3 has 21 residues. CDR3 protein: CASSLDPRYTDLVYSNQPQHF. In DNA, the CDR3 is TGTGCCAGCAGCTTGGATCCCAGGTATACGGACTTGGTGTATAGCAATCAGCCCCAGCATTTT.

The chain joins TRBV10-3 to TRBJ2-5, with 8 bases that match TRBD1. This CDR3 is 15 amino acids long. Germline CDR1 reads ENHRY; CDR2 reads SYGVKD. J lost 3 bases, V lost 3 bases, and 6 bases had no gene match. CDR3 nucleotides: TGTGCCATCAGTGATGGTCCGGACAGGGAAGAGACCCAGTACTTC. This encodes CAISDGPDREETQYF.

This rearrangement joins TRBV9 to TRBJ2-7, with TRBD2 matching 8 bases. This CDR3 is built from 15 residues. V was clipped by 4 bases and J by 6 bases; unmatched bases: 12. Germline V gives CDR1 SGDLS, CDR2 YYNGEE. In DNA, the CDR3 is TGTGCCAGCAGCCCTCGAGCGGGGGAACCTTCCGAGCAGTACTTC. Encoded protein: CASSPRAGEPSEQYF. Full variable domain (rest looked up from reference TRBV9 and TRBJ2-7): DSGVTQTPKHLITATGQRVTLRCSPRSGDLSVYWYQQSLDQGLQFLIQYYNGEERAKGNILERFSAQQFPDLHSELNLSSLELGDSALYFCASSPRAGEPSEQYFGPGTRLTVT.

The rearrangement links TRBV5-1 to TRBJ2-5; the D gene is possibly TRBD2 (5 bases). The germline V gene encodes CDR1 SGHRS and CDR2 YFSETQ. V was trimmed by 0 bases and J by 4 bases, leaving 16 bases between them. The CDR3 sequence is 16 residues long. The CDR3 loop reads CASSLDRVALGETQYF. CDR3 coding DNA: TGCGCCAGCAGCTTGGATCGGGTAGCGTTGGGAGAGACCCAGTACTTC.

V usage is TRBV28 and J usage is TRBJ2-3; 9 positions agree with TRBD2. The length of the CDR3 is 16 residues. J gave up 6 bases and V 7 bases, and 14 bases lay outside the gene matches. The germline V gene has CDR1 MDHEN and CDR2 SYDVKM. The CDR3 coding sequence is TGTGCCAGCACCCTTAGCGGGGGCCGCCCTCTTGATACGCAGTATTTT. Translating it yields CASTLSGGRPLDTQYF.

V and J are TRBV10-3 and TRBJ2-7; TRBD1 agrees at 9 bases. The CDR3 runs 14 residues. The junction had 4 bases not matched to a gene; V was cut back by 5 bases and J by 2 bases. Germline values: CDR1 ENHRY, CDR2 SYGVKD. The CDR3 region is CAISPRDRAYEQYF. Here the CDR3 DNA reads TGTGCCATCAGTCCCCGGGACAGGGCCTACGAGCAGTACTTC.

CDR3 residues: CASSVGGQRNTIYF. The CDR3 nucleotides read TGTGCCAGCAGCGTAGGGGGGCAAAGAAACACCATATATTTT. The chain recombines TRBV9 with TRBJ1-3; D possibly corresponds to TRBD1 (6 bases). CDR1 and CDR2 (germline): SGDLS, YYNGEE. Trimming removed 0 bases at V and 5 bases at J, with 9 bases between. The CDR3 covers 14 residues.

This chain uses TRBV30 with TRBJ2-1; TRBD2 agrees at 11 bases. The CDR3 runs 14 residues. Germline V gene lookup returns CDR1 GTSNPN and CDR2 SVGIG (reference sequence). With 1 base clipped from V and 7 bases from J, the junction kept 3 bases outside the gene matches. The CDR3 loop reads CAWSGSGGANEQFF. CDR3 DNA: TGTGCCTGGAGTGGTAGCGGGGGGGCTAATGAGCAGTTCTTC.